This T cell receptor beta chain is drawn from a study of graft-versus-host responses after intestinal transplantation (dated by TCRdb to the early 2020s). Some background on the complete study: Multivisceral, liver-intestinal, or isolated intestinal transplants were received by the recipients. Donor T cell macrochimerism was defined as a peak of at least 4% donor T cells among recipient peripheral blood mononuclear cells. After intestinal transplantation, graft-versus-host and host-versus-graft alloreactive T cell clones in the graft, circulation and bone marrow were tracked using bulk TCR-beta CDR3 sequencing. Samples from three later patients were sequenced in-house on an Illumina MiSeq with MiXCR processing rather than by the commercial service. Of the roughly 25 intestinal transplant recipients enrolled in the cohort, one of whom was a retransplant, a few patients without pretransplant specimens were excluded. Alloreactive clones were identified by sequencing pre-transplant mixed lymphocyte reaction products and comparing these products with unstimulated pre-transplant donor and recipient T cells. Every recipient was given anti-thymocyte globulin induction, then maintenance tacrolimus and steroids for 2 to 4 years. The research as a whole found: In patients with donor T cell macrochimerism, the allografts had high GvH to HvG T cell clonal ratios. GvH clones were found in recipient bone marrow, and some of the GvH clones appeared earlier in ileal mucosa or blood, which is consistent with an intestinal mucosal origin. The conclusions were limited by the relatively low number and heterogeneity of the intestinal transplant patients. Early after transplant, peak levels of circulating GvH clones were found to be associated with declines in HvG clones.

Looking up the germline V gene yields CDR1 SGHDN and CDR2 FVKESK. Reading from cysteine to phenylalanine, the CDR3 counts 15 amino acids. Only the CDR3 portion is preserved as DNA: 45 bases, with reading frame beginning at the first base. Clipping removes 0 bases from V and 3 bases from J, with 3 as the unmatched junction base count. In the first month after transplant, blood samples were collected up to 4 times, and after that at least monthly when available. For this clone: Its antigen has not been determined. No clone much larger than this one lies a single base away; base qualities are absent.

The library was made by the immunoSEQ multiplex PCR assay. Adaptive Biotechnologies carried out high-throughput TCR-beta CDR3 sequencing of genomic DNA for most patients. In the paper's pipeline: TCR sequencing data were retrieved from Adaptive's ImmunoSEQ software for roughly 17 patients, whereas three other patients were processed with MiXCR and VDJtools. CDR3 nucleotide sequences shared between donor and recipient were removed because their origin could not be assigned. At least 2-fold expansion over unstimulated cells and a minimum CFSE-low frequency of 0.002% (template counts) or 0.001% (read counts) were required for clones to be classified as alloreactive. Mappable clones were those detected in sequenced pre-transplant spleen, lymph node, or MLR CFSE-low populations of the donor or recipient. The cumulative frequency of alloreactive clones was calculated as a percentage of all sequences, weighted by copy number. TCRdb obtained this table from immuneACCESS and retained in-frame rearrangements with V and J assigned. These tables miss some clones; where compared with another copy, unresolved V genes account for less than half of the shortfall, and the remainder is unexplained. The V and J calls and clone size come from that table; D and trimming were worked out from the DNA. The sample yields approximately 100,000 clones; roughly 83% were counted once. The top ten hold under 1.5% of the sample.

This specimen consisted of PBMCs, obtained 255 days after intestinal transplant. The chain uses TRBV14 and TRBJ1-2; TRBD1 matches 8 bases in the middle. This receptor was identified in a human patient who received an intestinal transplant, so some T cells may come from the graft donor. CDR3 sequence: CASSQDRGRHYGYTF. The base sequence is TGTGCCAGCAGCCAAGACAGGGGGCGCCACTATGGCTACACCTTC.